The TCR beta chain described here comes from a study of technical replicates of blood from a few donors. Sequencing was performed with immunoSEQ multiplex PCR; in TCRdb, only in-frame clones are kept and a portion is missing. The sample shows around 80,000 clones, around 93% of them seen only once. The trim removed 7 bases at V and 3 bases at J, leaving 6 bases unmatched. The CDR3 runs 14 residues. Germline-derived CDR1 and CDR2 are MDHEN and SYDVKM. The specimen sequenced was T cells isolated from PBMCs. This TCR derives from a human donor in good health. The V gene is TRBV28, the J gene TRBJ2-7; 10 bases are a match to TRBD2. The CDR3 spells CASIRLAGDYEQYF. CDR3 nucleotides: TGTGCCAGCATCCGGCTAGCGGGGGACTACGAGCAGTACTTC.